This TCR beta chain emerged from a study of shared clonotypes between healthy human individuals. The CDR3 has 15 amino acids. CDR1 MNHEY and CDR2 SVGAGI come from the germline V gene. The V and J ends lost 8 bases and 5 bases, in that order; junction bases with no gene match: 12. The method was immunoSEQ multiplex PCR; TCRdb's version includes in-frame clones alone and lacks a portion of them. This sample has some 2,400,000 clones, with approximately 94% found just once. This sequence was found in a man between 18 and 29 years old in good health. Sequenced: naive CD4+ T cells sorted from blood. Subset specified: CD45RA+ positively selected. The chain is built from TRBV6-5 and TRBJ1-5; 7 positions match TRBD1. Here the CDR3 reads CASSKSTGRYQPQHF. In DNA, the CDR3 is TGTGCCAGCTCTAAATCGACAGGGCGGTATCAGCCCCAGCATTTT.